The present entry profiles one TCR beta chain with its context. Antigen specificity is unknown. Separate from the 666-subject first cohort, the approximately 120-subject validation cohort was the one that the donors belonged to. These data belong to a study of cytomegalovirus exposure and HLA in healthy donors. The CDR3 length is 16 residues. Germline CDR1 and CDR2: SGHRS and YFSETQ. Losses at the gene ends were 4 bases for V and 2 bases for J; bases not matched to a gene: 8. Profiled with immunoSEQ multiplex PCR; TCRdb holds only in-frame clones, not every one. This sample has under 250,000 clones; over 75% occur once, and the top ten carry roughly 2%. Regarding the study as a whole: Diagnosis of cytomegalovirus status made by the classifier reportedly showed high specificity and sensitivity. The authors confirmed in vitro that a few CMV-associated chains were specific for CMV antigens. First-cohort TCR clusters were later found to tend to co-occur in the roughly 110 validation repertoires.

The origin of this receptor is a woman younger than 35 in good health and CMV-seropositive. Input material: PBMCs. J is TRBJ2-7 and V is TRBV5-1; TRBD1 aligns across 11 bases. The CDR3 sequence: CASSRSPGQGAYEQYF. The CDR3, as DNA: TGCGCCAGCAGCCGTTCACCGGGACAGGGGGCCTACGAGCAGTACTTC.